This TCR beta chain was profiled in a study of blood T cell repertoires in COVID-19. For the study at large: Samples representing acute and convalescent COVID-19 were sourced from the United States, Italy and Spain.

Authors' data handling: Reference gene primer amplification yielded estimated nucleated cell counts. The protocol was immunoSEQ multiplex PCR, while the TCRdb copy is restricted to in-frame clones and leaves out a portion. From that table come the V and J calls and clone size; the DNA was used to work out D and trimming. The sample comprises 61,000 or so clones, 88% of which are singletons, and approximately 18% rests with the top ten. This CDR3 comprises 15 residues. J lost 2 bases, V lost 6 bases, and 6 bases had no gene match. In germline, CDR1 is LNHDA, CDR2 SQIVND (reference sequence). This sequence joins TRBV19 and TRBJ1-5; 8 nucleotides line up with TRBD1. The sample was peripheral blood. The TCR originated in a woman older than 75 with active COVID-19. The CDR3 sequence is CASRSQGAGNQPQHF. CDR3 bases: TGTGCCAGTAGGAGCCAGGGGGCCGGCAATCAGCCCCAGCATTTT.